This T cell receptor (beta chain) was profiled in a study of early T cells in non-severe SARS-CoV-2 infection. TCRdb processed the 5' RACE reads anew with MiXCR; each CDR3 protein has one entry. The sample lists tens of thousands of distinct CDR3 sequences, approximately 10% seen once, with 6.5% in the top ten. V lost 8 bases to trimming and J lost 0 bases, with 8 bases between them. The CDR3 runs 13 residues. Per germline, CDR1 SGHVS and CDR2 FNYEAQ. This receptor was taken from an adult who was a healthcare worker with PCR-confirmed SARS-CoV-2 infection or an uninfected control (not recorded which). The chain employs TRBV7-6 and TRBJ1-5, with D possibly being TRBD1 (5 bases). The material sequenced was whole blood. The CDR3 protein is CASGGYSNQPQHF. DNA for the CDR3: TGTGCCAGCGGGGGGTATAGCAATCAGCCCCAGCATTTT. Variable domain in full (rest from reference TRBV7-6 and TRBJ1-5): GAGVSQSPRYKVTKRGQDVALRCDPISGHVSLYWYRQALGQGPEFLTYFNYEAQQDKSGLPNDRFSAERPEGSISTLTIQRTEQRDSAMYRCASGGYSNQPQHFGDGTRLSIL.